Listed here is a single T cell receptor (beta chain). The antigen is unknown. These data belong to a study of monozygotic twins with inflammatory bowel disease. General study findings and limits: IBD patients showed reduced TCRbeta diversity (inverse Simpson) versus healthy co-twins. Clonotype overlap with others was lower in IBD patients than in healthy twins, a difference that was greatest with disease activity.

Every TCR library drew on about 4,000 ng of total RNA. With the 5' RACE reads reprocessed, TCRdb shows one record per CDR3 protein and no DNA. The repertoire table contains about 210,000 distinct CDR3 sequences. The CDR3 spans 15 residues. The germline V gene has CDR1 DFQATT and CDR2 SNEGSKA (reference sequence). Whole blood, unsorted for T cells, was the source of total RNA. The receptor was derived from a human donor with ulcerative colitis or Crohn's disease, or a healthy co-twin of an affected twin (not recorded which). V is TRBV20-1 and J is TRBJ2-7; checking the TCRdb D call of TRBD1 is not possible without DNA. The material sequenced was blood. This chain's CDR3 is CSASLGPGTSYEQYF.